This T cell receptor (beta chain) was obtained from a study of shared clonotypes between healthy human individuals. Study results and limitations: With a few donors compared, 4% to 5% of naive CD4 clonotypes were shared. Across subsets, estimated richness was generally greater for naive than for memory populations.

The CDR3 consists of 12 residues. Trimming cost V 0 bases and J 8 bases, with 8 bases left between them. The germline CDR1 and CDR2 sequences are SGHRS and YFSETQ. With respect to this clone: Antigen unknown.

Measured with immunoSEQ multiplex PCR; TCRdb has only the in-frame clones, and not every one. This table has about 700,000 clones, 74% appearing once. This chain joins TRBV5-1 and TRBJ1-2; D ambiguous. The source is a woman aged 25-40 years in good health. The sequencing sample was made of memory CD4+ T cells sorted from blood. Stated subset: CD45RA-negative fraction. The CDR3 coding sequence is TGCGCCAGCAGCTTGGCCGGGGAAGGCTACACCTTC. Translation gives CASSLAGEGYTF. Using reference TRBV5-1 and TRBJ1-2 for the parts outside the CDR3, the full variable domain is KAGVTQTPRYLIKTRGQQVTLSCSPISGHRSVSWYQQTPGQGLQFLFEYFSETQRNKGNFPGRFSGRQFSNSRSEMNVSTLELGDSALYLCASSLAGEGYTFGSGTRLTVV.